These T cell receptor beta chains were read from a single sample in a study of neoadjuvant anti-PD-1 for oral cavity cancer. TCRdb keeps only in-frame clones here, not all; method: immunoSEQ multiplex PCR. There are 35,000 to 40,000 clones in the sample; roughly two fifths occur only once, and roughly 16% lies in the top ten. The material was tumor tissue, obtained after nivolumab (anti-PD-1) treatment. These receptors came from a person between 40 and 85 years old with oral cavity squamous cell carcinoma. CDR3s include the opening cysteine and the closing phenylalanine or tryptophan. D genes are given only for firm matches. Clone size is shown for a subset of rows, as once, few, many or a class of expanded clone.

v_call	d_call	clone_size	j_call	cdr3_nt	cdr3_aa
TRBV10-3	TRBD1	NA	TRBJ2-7	TGTGCCATTATGGTCGACAGGGGGCTGAGGGAGCAGTACTTC	CAIMVDRGLREQYF
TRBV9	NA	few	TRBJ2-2	TGTGCCAGCAGCGTAGGGACGGCCACCGGGGAGCTGTTTTTT	CASSVGTATGELFF
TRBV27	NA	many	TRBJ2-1	TGTGCCAGCAGGACGTTACTAGGTGGTGCGAGTGAGCAGTTCTTC	CASRTLLGGASEQFF
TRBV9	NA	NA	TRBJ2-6	TGTGCCAGCAGCGTAGGCTCTGGGGCCAACGTCCTGACTTTC	CASSVGSGANVLTF
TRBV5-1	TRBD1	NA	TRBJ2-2	TGCGCCAGCAGCACCTGGACAGGGTGGAGGCCCGGGGAGCTGTTTTTT	CASSTWTGWRPGELFF
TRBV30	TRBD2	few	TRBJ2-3	TGTGCCTCACCTAGCGGGCCCAGGGCAGATACGCAGTATTTT	CASPSGPRADTQYF
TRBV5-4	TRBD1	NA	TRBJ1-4	TGTGCCAGCAGCCACGGACAGGGGGGAGGAAATGAAAAACTGTTTTTT	CASSHGQGGGNEKLFF
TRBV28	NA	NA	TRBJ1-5	TGTGCCAGCAGTCAACAGGGACGTCGGCAGCCCCAGCATTTT	CASSQQGRRQPQHF
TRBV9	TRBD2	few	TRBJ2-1	TGTGCCAGCAGCGCACCGGGACTAGCGGGAGGGACCTACAATGAGCAGTTCTTC	CASSAPGLAGGTYNEQFF
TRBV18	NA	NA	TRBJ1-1	TGTGCCAGCTCACCGGGGGGCTCTGCAGGGACTGAAGCTTTCTTT	CASSPGGSAGTEAFF